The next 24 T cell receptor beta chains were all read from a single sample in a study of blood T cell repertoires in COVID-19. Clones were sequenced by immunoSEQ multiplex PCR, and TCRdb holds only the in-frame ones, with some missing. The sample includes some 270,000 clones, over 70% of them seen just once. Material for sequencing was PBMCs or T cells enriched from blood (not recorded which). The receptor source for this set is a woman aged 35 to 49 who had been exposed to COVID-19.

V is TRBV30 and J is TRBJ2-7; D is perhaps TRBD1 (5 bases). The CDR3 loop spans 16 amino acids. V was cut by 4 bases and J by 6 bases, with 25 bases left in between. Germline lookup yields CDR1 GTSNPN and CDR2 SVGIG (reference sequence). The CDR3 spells CAWKGYSGRVKGEQYV. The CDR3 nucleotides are TGTGCCTGGAAGGGGTACTCGGGCAGGGTGAAAGGCGAGCAGTACGTC.

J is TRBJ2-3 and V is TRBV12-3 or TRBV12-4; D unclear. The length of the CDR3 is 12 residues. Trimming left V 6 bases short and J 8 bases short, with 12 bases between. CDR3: CASRRNVGTQYF. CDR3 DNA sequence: TGTGCCAGCAGGAGGAACGTGGGTACGCAGTATTTT.

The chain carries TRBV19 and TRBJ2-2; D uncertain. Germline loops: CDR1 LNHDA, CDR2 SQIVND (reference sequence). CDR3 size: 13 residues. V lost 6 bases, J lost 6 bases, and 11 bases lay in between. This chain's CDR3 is CASSPRLAGELFF. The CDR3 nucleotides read TGTGCCAGTAGCCCCCGGTTGGCCGGGGAGCTGTTTTTT.

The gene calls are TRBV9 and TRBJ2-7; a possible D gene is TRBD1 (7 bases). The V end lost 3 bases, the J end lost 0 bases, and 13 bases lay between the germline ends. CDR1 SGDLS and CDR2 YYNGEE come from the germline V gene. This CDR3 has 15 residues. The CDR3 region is CASSARGTVSYEQYF. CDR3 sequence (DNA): TGTGCCAGCAGCGCCCGCGGGACAGTCTCCTACGAGCAGTACTTC.

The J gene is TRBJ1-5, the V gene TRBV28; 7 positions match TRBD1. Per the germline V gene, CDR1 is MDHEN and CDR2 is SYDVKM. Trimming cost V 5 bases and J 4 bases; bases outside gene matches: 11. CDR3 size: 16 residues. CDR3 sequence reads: CASSLRPGTANQPQHF. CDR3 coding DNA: TGTGCCAGCAGTCTCAGACCAGGGACAGCTAATCAGCCCCAGCATTTT. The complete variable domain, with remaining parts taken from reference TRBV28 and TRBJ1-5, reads DVKVTQSSRYLVKRTGEKVFLECVQDMDHENMFWYRQDPGLGLRLIYFSYDVKMKEKGDIPEGYSVSREKKERFSLILESASTNQTSMYLCASSLRPGTANQPQHFGDGTRLSIL.

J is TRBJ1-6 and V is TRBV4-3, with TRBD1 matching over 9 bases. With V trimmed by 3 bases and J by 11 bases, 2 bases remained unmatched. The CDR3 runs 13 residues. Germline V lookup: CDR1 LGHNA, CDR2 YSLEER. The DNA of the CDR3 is TGCGCCAGCAGCCAGGACAGGGGTGCACCCCTCCACTTT. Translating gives CASSQDRGAPLHF.

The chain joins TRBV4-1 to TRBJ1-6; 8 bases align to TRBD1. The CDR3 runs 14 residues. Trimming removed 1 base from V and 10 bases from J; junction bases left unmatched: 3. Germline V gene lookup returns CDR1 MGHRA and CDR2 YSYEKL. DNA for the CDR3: TGCGCCAGCAGCCAAGCAGGGGGCAGGTCACCCCTCCACTTT. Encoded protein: CASSQAGGRSPLHF.

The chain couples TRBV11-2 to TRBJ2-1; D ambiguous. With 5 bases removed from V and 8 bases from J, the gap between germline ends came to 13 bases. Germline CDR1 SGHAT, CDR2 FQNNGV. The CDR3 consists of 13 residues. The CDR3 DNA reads TGTGCCAGCAGCCCTACTCTTAACTATGAGCAGTTCTTC. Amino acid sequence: CASSPTLNYEQFF. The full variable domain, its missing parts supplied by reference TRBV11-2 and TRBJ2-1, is EAGVAQSPRYKIIEKRQSVAFWCNPISGHATLYWYQQILGQGPKLLIQFQNNGVVDDSQLPKDRFSAERLKGVDSTLKIQPAKLEDSAVYLCASSPTLNYEQFFGPGTRLTVL.

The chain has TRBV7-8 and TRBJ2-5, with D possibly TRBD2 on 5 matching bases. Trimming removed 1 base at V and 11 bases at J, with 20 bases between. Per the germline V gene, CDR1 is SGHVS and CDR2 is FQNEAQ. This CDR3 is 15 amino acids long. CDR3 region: CASSLDQVSGKWQYF. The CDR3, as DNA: TGTGCCAGCAGCTTAGACCAGGTCTCCGGGAAATGGCAGTACTTC.

The CDR3 protein is CASRGQGNTGELFF. CDR3 nucleotide sequence: TGTGCCAGCAGGGGACAGGGGAACACCGGGGAGCTGTTTTTT. V is TRBV14 and J is TRBJ2-2; the match to TRBD1 covers 9 bases. The junction had 0 bases not matched to a gene; V was cut back by 6 bases and J by 1 base. The CDR3 is 14 residues long. CDR1 and CDR2 from the germline V gene are SGHDN and FVKESK.

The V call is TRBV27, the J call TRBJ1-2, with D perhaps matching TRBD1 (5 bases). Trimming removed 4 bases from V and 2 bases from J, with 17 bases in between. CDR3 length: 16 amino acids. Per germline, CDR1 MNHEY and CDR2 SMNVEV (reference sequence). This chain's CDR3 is CASSSVVVDKNYGYTF. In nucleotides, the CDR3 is TGTGCCAGCAGTTCCGTGGTGGTGGACAAGAACTATGGCTACACCTTC.

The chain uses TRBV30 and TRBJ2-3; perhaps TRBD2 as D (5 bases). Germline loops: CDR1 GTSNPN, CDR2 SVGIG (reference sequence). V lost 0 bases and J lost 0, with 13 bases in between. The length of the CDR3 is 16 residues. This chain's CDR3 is CAWSVPGSRSTDTQYF. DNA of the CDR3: TGTGCCTGGAGTGTACCGGGGTCCCGAAGCACAGATACGCAGTATTTT.

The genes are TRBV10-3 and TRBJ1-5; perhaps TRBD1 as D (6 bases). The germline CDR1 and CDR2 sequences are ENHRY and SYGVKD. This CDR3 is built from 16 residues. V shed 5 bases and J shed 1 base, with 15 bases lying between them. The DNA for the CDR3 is TGTGCCATCAGTCCAGGGGACCGAGGGAGCAATCAGCCCCAGCATTTT. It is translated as CAISPGDRGSNQPQHF.

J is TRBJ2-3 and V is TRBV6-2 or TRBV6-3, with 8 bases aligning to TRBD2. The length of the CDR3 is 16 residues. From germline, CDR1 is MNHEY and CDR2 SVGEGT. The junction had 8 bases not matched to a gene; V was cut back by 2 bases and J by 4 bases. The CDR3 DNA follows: TGTGCCAGCAGTTACCCAACCACGGGGGGGTCAGATACGCAGTATTTT. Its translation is CASSYPTTGGSDTQYF.

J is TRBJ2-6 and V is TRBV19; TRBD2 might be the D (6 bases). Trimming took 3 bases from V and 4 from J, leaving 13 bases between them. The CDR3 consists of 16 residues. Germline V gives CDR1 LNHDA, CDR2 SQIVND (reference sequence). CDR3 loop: CASSISGSSGANVLTF. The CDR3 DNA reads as TGTGCCAGTAGTATTAGCGGCAGTTCGGGGGCCAACGTCCTGACTTTC.

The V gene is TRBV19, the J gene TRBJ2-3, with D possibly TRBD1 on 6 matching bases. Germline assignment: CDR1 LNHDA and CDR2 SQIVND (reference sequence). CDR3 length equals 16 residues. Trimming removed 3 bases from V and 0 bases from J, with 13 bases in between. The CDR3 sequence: CASSMRTGQSTDTQYF. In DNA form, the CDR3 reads TGTGCCAGTAGTATGCGAACAGGACAGAGCACAGATACGCAGTATTTT.

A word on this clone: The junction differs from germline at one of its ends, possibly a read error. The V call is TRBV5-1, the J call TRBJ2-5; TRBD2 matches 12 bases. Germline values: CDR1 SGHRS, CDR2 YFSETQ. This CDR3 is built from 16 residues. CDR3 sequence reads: CASSDSTSGSQETQYF. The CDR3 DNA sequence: TGTGCCAGCAGCGACTCGACTAGCGGGAGTCAAGAGACCCAGTACTTC.

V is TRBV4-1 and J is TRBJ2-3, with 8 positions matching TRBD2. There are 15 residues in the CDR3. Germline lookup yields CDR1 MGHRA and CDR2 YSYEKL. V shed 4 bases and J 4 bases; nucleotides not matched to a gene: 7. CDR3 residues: CASSPRGRGADTQYF. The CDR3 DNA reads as TGCGCCAGCAGCCCCCGGGGGCGGGGGGCAGATACGCAGTATTTT.

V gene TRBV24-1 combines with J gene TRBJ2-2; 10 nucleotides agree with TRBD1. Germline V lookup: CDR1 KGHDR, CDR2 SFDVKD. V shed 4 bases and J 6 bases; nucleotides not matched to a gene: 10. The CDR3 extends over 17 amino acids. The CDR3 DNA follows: TGTGCCACCAGTGACCCTCAGAGCGGGACAGGGGCCGGGGAGCTGTTTTTT. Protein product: CATSDPQSGTGAGELFF.

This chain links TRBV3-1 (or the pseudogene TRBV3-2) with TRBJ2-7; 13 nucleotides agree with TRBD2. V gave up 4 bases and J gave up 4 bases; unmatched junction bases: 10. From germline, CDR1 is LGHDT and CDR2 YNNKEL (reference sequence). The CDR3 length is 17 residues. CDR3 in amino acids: CASSLRTSGGGPYEQYF. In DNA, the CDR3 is TGTGCCAGCAGCCTACGGACTAGCGGGGGAGGCCCTTACGAGCAGTACTTC.

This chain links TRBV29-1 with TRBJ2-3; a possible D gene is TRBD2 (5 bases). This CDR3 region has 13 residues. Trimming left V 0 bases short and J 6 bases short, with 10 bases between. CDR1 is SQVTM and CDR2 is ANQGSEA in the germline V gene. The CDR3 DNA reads TGCAGCGTTGAAGATGGAGGATCTGATACGCAGTATTTT. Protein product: CSVEDGGSDTQYF.

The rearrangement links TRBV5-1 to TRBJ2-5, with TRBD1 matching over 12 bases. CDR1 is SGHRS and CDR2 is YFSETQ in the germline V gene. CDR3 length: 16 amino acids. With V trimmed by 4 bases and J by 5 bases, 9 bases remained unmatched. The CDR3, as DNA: TGCGCCAGCAGCCGCGCCGGGACAGGGGGCATCGAGACCCAGTACTTC. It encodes CASSRAGTGGIETQYF.

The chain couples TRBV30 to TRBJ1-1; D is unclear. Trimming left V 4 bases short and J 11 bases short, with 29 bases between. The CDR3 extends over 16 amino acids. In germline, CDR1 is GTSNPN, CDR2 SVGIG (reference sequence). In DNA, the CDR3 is TGTGCCTGGAAATATCCTGTTACGCCCATGAACGGTGCCGCTTTCTTT. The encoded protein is CAWKYPVTPMNGAAFF.

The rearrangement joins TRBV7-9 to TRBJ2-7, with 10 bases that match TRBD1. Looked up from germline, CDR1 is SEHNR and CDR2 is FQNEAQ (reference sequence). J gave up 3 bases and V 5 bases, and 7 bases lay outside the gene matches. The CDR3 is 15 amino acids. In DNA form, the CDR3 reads TGTGCCAGCAGCGAAAAGGACAGGGGGGACTACGAGCAGTACTTC. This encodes CASSEKDRGDYEQYF.